The T cell receptor (beta chain) under discussion was sequenced for a study of cytomegalovirus exposure and HLA in healthy donors. This CDR3 region has 14 residues. Between the trimmed V and J ends, which lost 0 bases and 6 bases, there was a span of 9 bases. Germline V gene data show CDR1 as SGDLS and CDR2 as YYNGEE. 60 Vbeta and 13 Jbeta primers were used in PCR. Using immunoSEQ multiplex PCR, the repertoire was profiled, and TCRdb retains in-frame clones only, with some absent. The sample has 100,000 to 150,000 clones, around 81% seen once. This receptor was taken from a female donor in good health and CMV-seronegative. This sequence joins TRBV9 and TRBJ2-2; D is undetermined. The source material was PBMCs. In nucleotides, the CDR3 is TGTGCCAGCAGCGTAGAGTCGAGAGCCGGGGAGCTGTTTTTT. Encoded protein: CASSVESRAGELFF.